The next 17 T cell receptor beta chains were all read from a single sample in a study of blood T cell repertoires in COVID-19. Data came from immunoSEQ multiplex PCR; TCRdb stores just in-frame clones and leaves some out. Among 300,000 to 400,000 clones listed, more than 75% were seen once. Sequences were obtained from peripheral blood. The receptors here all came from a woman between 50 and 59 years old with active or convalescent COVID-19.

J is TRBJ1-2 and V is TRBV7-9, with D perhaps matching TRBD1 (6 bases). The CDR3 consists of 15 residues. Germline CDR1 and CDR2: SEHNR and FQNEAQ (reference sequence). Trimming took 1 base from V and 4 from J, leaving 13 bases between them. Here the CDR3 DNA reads TGTGCCAGCAGCTTAGTAGGCAGGGGAAGCTATGGCTACACCTTC. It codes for CASSLVGRGSYGYTF.

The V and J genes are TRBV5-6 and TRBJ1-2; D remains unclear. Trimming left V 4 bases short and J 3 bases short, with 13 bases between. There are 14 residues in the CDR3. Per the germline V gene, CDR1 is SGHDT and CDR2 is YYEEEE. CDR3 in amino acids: CASSQVREYYGYTF. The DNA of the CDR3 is TGTGCCAGCAGCCAAGTCCGGGAATACTATGGCTACACCTTC.

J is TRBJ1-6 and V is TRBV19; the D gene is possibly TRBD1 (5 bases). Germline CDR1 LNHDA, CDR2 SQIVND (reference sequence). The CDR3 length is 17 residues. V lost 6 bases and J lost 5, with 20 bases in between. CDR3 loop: CASRQGSAIVNNSPLHF. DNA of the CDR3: TGTGCCAGTAGGCAGGGTTCAGCTATAGTAAATAATTCACCCCTCCACTTT.

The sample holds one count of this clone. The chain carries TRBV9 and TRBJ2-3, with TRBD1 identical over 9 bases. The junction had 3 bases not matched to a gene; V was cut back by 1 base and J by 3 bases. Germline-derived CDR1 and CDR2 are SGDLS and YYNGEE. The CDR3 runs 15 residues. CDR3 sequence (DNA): TGTGCCAGCAGCGTAACCGGGACAGGGACAGATACGCAGTATTTT. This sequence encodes CASSVTGTGTDTQYF.

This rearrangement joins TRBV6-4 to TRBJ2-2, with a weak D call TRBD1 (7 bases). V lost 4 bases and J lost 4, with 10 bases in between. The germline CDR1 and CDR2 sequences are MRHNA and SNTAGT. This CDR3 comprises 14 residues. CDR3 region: CASSGQGGTGELFF. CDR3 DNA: TGTGCCAGCAGTGGCCAGGGGGGCACCGGGGAGCTGTTTTTT.

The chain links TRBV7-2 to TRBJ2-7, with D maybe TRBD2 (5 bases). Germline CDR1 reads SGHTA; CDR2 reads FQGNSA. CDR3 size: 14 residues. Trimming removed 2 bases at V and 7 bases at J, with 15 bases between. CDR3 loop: CASSLKHLAGEQYF. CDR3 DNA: TGTGCCAGCAGCTTAAAGCACCTCGCGGGTGAGCAGTACTTC. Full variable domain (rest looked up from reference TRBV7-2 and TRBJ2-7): GAGVSQSPSNKVTEKGKDVELRCDPISGHTALYWYRQSLGQGLEFLIYFQGNSAPDKSGLPSDRFSAERTGGSVSTLTIQRTQQEDSAVYLCASSLKHLAGEQYFGPGTRLTVT.

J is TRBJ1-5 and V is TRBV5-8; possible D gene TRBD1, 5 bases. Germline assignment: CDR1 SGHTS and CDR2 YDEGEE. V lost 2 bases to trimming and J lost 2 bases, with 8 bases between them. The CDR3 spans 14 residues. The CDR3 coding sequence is TGTGCCAGCAGCTTCAGGGATGGCAATCAGCCCCAGCATTTT. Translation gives CASSFRDGNQPQHF. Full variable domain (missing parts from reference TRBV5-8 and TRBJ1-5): EAGVTQSPTHLIKTRGQQATLRCSPISGHTSVYWYQQALGLGLQFLLWYDEGEERNRGNFPPRFSGRQFPNYSSELNVNALELEDSALYLCASSFRDGNQPQHFGDGTRLSIL.

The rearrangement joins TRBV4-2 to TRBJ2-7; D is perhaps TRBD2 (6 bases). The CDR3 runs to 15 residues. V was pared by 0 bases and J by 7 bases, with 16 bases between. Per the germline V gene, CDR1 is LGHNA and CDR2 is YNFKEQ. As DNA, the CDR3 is TGTGCCAGCAGCCAAGACTTCCTAGGAGGAGGGGAGCAGTACTTC. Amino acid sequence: CASSQDFLGGGEQYF.

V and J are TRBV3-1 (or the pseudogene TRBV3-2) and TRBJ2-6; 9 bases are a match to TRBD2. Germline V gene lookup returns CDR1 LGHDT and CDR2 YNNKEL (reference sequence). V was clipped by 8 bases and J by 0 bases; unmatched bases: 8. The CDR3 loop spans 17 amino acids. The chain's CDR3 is CASGRRGGASGANVLTF. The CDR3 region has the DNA TGTGCCAGCGGACGGCGGGGGGGTGCCTCTGGGGCCAACGTCCTGACTTTC.

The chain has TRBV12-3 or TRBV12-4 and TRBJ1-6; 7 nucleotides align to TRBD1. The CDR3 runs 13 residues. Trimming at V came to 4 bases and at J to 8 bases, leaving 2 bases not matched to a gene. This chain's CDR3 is CASSSTGYSPLHF. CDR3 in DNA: TGTGCCAGCAGTTCGACAGGGTATTCACCCCTCCACTTT.

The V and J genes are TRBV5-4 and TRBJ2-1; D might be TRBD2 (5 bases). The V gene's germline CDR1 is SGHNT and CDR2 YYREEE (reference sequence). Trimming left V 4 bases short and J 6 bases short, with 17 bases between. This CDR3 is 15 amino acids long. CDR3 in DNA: TGTGCCAGCAGCCTCAACCTAGCCGAGGTCAATGAGCAGTTCTTC. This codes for CASSLNLAEVNEQFF.

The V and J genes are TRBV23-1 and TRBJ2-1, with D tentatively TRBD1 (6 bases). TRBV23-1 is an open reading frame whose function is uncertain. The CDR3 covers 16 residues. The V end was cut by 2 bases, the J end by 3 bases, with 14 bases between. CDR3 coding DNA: TGCGCCAGCAGTCAACGGTCCAAGGGGGTCTACAATGAGCAGTTCTTC. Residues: CASSQRSKGVYNEQFF.

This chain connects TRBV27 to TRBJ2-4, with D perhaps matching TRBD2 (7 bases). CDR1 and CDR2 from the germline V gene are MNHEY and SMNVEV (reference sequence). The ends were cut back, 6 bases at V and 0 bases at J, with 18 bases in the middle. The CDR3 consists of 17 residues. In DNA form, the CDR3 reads TGTGCCAGCAGAAGAATAGTAGGGGGGGTAGCCAAAAACATTCAGTACTTC. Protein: CASRRIVGGVAKNIQYF.

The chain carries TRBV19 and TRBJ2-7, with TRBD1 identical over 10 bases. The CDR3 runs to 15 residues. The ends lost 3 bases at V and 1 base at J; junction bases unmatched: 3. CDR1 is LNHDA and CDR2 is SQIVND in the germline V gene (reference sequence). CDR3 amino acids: CASSIGTGVSYEQYF. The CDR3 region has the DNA TGTGCCAGTAGTATCGGGACAGGGGTTTCCTACGAGCAGTACTTC.

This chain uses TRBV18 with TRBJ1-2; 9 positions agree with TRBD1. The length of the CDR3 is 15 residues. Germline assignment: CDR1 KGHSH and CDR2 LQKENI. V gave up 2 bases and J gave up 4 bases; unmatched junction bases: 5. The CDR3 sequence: CASSPGLGQGYGYTF. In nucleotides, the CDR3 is TGTGCCAGCTCACCAGGGTTGGGACAGGGCTATGGCTACACCTTC.

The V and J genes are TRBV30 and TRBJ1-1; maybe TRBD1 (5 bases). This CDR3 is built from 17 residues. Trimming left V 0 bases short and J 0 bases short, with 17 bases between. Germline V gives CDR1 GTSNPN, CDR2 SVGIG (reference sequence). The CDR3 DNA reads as TGTGCCTGGAGTGTCCCTACCCTGGGGGACTTGAACACTGAAGCTTTCTTT. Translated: CAWSVPTLGDLNTEAFF. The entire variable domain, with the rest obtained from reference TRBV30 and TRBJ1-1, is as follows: SQTIHQWPATLVQPVGSPLSLECTVEGTSNPNLYWYRQAAGRGLQLLFYSVGIGQISSEVPQNLSASRPQDRQFILSSKKLLLSDSGFYLCAWSVPTLGDLNTEAFFGQGTRLTVV.

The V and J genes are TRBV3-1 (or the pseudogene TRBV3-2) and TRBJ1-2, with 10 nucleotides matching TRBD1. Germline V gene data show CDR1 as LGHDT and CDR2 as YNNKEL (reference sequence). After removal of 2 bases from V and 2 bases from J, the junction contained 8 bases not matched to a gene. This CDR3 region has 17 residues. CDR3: CASSQTGQGDPNYGYTF. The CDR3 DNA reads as TGTGCCAGCAGCCAAACCGGACAGGGGGACCCCAACTATGGCTACACCTTC.